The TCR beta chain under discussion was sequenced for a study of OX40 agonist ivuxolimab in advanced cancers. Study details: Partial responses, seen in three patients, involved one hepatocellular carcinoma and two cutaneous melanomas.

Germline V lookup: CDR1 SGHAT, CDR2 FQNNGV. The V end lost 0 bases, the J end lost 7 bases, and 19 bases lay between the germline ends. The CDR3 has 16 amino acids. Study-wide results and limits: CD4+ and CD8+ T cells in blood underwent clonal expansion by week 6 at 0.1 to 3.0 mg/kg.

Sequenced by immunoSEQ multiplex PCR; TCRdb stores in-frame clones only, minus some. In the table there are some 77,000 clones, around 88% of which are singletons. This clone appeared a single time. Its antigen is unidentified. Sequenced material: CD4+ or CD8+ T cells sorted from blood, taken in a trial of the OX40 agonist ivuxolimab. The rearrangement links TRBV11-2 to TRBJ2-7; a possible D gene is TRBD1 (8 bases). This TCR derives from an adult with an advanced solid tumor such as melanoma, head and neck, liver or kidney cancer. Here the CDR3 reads CASSLDGLQGEGEQYF. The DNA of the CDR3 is TGTGCCAGCAGCTTAGACGGTTTACAGGGGGAGGGGGAGCAGTACTTC.